The entry below gives a single T cell receptor beta chain sequence along with its context. Its antigen is still unknown. Vbeta (60) and Jbeta (13) primers were used in the PCR. The method was immunoSEQ multiplex PCR; TCRdb's version includes in-frame clones alone and lacks a portion of them. This sample has about 150,000 clones, with 80% to 90% found just once. The sample belongs to a study of cytomegalovirus exposure and HLA in healthy donors. Whole-study findings and limits: TCR beta sequences reportedly predicted most subjects' HLA-A and HLA-B alleles accurately.

The CDR3 runs to 15 residues. CDR1 is SGHNT, CDR2 YYREEE, per germline (reference sequence). V was pared by 5 bases and J by 2 bases, with 16 bases between. The chain uses TRBV5-4 and TRBJ2-5; tentative D call: TRBD2 (6 bases). The source is a woman in her twenties or thirties in good health and CMV-seronegative. The sequenced material came from PBMCs. In DNA form, the CDR3 reads TGTGCCAGCAGTACCCGGAGGGAACGGCAAGAGACCCAGTACTTC. It encodes CASSTRRERQETQYF.